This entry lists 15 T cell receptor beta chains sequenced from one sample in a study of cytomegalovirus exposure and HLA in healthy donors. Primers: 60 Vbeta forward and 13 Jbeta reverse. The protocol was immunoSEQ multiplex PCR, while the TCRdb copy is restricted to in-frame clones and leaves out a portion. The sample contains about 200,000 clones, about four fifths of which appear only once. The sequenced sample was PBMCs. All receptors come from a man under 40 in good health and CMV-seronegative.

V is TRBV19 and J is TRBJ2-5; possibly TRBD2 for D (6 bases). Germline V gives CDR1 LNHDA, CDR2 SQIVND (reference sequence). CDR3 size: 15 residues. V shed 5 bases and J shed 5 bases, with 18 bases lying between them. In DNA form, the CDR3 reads TGTGCCAGTAGTTGGGGGGATCCCTTGGGGGAGACCCAGTACTTC. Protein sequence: CASSWGDPLGETQYF.

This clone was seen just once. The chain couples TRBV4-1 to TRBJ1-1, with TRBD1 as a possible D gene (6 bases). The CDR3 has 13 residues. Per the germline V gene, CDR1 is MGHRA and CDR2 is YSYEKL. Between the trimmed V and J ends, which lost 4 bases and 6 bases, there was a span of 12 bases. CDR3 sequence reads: CASSPTGQSEAFF. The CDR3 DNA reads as TGCGCCAGCAGCCCGACCGGACAGTCTGAAGCTTTCTTT.

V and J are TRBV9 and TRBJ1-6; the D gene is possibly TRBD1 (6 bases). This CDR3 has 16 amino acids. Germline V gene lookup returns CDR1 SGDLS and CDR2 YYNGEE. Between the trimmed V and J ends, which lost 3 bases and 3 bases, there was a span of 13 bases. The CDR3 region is CASSAGMDSYNSPLHF. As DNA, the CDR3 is TGTGCCAGCAGCGCCGGGATGGACAGCTATAATTCACCCCTCCACTTT. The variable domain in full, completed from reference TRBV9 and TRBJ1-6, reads DSGVTQTPKHLITATGQRVTLRCSPRSGDLSVYWYQQSLDQGLQFLIQYYNGEERAKGNILERFSAQQFPDLHSELNLSSLELGDSALYFCASSAGMDSYNSPLHFGNGTRLTVT.

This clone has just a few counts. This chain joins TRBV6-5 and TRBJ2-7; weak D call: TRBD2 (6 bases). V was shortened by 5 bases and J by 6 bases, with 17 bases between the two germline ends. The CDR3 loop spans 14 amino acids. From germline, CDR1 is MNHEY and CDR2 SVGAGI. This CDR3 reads CASSRRLEVTEQYF. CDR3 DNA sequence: TGTGCCAGCAGTCGACGACTAGAGGTTACCGAGCAGTACTTC.

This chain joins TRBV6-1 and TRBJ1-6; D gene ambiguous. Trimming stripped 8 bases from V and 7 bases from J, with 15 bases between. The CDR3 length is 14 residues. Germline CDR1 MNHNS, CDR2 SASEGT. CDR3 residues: CASLLGRENSPLHF. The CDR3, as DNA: TGTGCCAGCCTACTCGGGAGGGAAAATTCACCCCTCCACTTT.

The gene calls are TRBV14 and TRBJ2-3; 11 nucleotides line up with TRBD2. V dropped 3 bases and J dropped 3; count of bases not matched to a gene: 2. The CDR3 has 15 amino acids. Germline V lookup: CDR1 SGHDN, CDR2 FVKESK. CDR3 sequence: CASSQTSGVTDTQYF. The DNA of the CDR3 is TGTGCCAGCAGCCAGACTAGCGGGGTTACAGATACGCAGTATTTT. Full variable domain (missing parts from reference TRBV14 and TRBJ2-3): EAGVTQFPSHSVIEKGQTVTLRCDPISGHDNLYWYRRVMGKEIKFLLHFVKESKQDESGMPNNRFLAERTGGTYSTLKVQPAELEDSGVYFCASSQTSGVTDTQYFGPGTRLTVL.

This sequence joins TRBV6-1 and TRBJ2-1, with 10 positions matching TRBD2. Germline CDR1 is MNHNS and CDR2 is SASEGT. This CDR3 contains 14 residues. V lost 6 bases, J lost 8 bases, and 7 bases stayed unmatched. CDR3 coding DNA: TGTGCCAGCAGCGACGGACTAGCGGTGGATGAGCAGTTCTTC. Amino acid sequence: CASSDGLAVDEQFF.

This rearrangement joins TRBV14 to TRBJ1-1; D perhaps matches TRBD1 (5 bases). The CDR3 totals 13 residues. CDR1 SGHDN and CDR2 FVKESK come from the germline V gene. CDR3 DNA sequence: TGTGCATCAACGTGGGGCAGAAACACTGAAGCTTTCTTT. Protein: CASTWGRNTEAFF.

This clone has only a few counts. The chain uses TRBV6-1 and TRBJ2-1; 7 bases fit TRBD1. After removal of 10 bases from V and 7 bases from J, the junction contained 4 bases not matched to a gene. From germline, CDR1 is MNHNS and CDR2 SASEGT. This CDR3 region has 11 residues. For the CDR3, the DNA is TGTGCCACCGACAGGGCTAATGAGCAGTTCTTC. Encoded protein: CATDRANEQFF.

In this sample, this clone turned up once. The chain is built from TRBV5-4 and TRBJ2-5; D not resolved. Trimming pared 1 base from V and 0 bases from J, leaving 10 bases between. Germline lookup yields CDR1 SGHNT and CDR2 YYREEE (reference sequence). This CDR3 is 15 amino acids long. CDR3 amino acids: CASSLTLGDQETQYF. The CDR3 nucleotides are TGTGCCAGCAGCTTGACTCTAGGCGACCAAGAGACCCAGTACTTC.

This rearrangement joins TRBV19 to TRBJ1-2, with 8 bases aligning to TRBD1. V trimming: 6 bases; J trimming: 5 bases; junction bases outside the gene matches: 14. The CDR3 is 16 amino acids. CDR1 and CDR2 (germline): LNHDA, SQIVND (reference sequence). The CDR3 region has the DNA TGTGCCAGTAGGGGTAGGACAGGGACAGACCTGTATGGCTACACCTTC. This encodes CASRGRTGTDLYGYTF.

CDR3 in amino acids: CSVEERGGMNEQFF. CDR3 bases: TGCAGCGTTGAAGAACGGGGTGGGATGAATGAGCAGTTCTTC. The chain couples TRBV29-1 to TRBJ2-1; the D gene is possibly TRBD2 (5 bases). The V gene's germline CDR1 is SQVTM and CDR2 ANQGSEA. The CDR3 contains 14 residues. Trimming stripped 0 bases from V and 7 bases from J, with 13 bases between.

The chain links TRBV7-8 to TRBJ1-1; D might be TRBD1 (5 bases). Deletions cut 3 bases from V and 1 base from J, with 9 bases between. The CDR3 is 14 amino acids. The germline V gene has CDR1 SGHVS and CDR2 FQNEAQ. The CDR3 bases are TGTGCCAGCAGCTTGGCAACAGGGAACACTGAAGCTTTCTTT. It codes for CASSLATGNTEAFF.

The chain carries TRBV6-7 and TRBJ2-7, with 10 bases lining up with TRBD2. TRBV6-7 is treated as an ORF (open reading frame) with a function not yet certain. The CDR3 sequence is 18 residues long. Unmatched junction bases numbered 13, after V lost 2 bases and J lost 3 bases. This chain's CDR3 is CASSYGGGSGGYFYEQYF. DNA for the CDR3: TGTGCCAGCAGTTACGGGGGTGGTAGCGGGGGGTATTTCTACGAGCAGTACTTC.

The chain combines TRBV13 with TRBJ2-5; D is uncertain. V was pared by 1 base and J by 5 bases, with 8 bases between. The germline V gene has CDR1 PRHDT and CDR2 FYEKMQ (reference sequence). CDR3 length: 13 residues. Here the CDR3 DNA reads TGTGCCAGCAGCTTAGACGCGCGGGAGACCCAGTACTTC. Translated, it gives CASSLDARETQYF.